This is a list of T cell receptor beta chains from one sample in a study of blood T cells in healthy people across ages. TCRdb called the 5' RACE reads again in MiXCR, with one record for every CDR3 protein. Among 650,000 to 800,000 distinct CDR3 sequences listed, 40% to 50% were seen once. The sequenced sample consisted of blood. Receptor source: a man aged 55 to 69 in good health. Both conserved end residues are part of each CDR3. The order of the fields is J gene, CDR3 length, D gene, V gene, clone size, CDR3 DNA, CDR3 protein. A D gene is named only where the DNA matches it firmly. Some rows have no size entry. The others give once, few or many, or a class for an expanded clone.

TRBJ2-7	13	TRBD1	TRBV7-3	NA	TGTGCCAGCAGCTTAGGCAGGGGGCACGAGCAGTACTTC	CASSLGRGHEQYF
TRBJ2-4	17	NA	TRBV4-3	NA	TGCGCCAGCAGCCAAGAAGGTGGGGGGTTAGCCAAAAACATTCAGTACTTC	CASSQEGGGLAKNIQYF
TRBJ2-3	15	NA	TRBV7-2	NA	TGTGTCAGCAGCAGGAGGACGGCTAGCACAGATACGCAGTATTTT	CVSSRRTASTDTQYF
TRBJ1-4	15	NA	TRBV25-1	NA	TGTGCCAGCAGTGAGTGGAAGGGACTTAATGAAAAACTGTTTTTT	CASSEWKGLNEKLFF
TRBJ2-2	16	TRBD1	TRBV5-1	NA	TGCGCCAGCAGCCCGGGACAGGTTTCGAACACCGGGGAGCTGTTTTTT	CASSPGQVSNTGELFF
TRBJ1-6	13	NA	TRBV20-1	NA	TGCAGTGCCCGATCCGGCCCAGGAACACCCCTCCACTTT	CSARSGPGTPLHF
TRBJ2-3	16	TRBD2	TRBV7-2	few	TGTGCCAGCAGCCTTAGCGGGGGGGCCCCCACAGATACGCAGTATTTT	CASSLSGGAPTDTQYF
TRBJ2-5	16	NA	TRBV18	few	TGTGCCAGCTCACCACCTGGCACAGTTTCATGGAAGACCCAGTACTTC	CASSPPGTVSWKTQYF
TRBJ2-7	14	NA	TRBV6-5	few	TGTGCCACCCTGCCCGACAGTGGAGCCTACGAGCAGTACTTC	CATLPDSGAYEQYF
TRBJ2-7	14	TRBD2	TRBV4-1	NA	TGCGCCAGCAGCCAAGATCGGGACTACTACGAGCAGTACTTC	CASSQDRDYYEQYF
TRBJ2-3	14	NA	TRBV11-2	NA	TGTGCCAGCAGCCCATCAACCCTAGCAGATACGCAGTATTTT	CASSPSTLADTQYF
TRBJ2-7	14	NA	TRBV4-1	many	TGCGCCAGCAGCCAACCAGGGACGGCCTACGAGCAGTACTTC	CASSQPGTAYEQYF
TRBJ2-1	15	TRBD1	TRBV7-2	NA	TGTGCCAGCAGCCCGGATGGGACAGGGGTGAGTGAGCAGTTCTTC	CASSPDGTGVSEQFF
TRBJ1-2	13	NA	TRBV21-1	few	TGTGCCAGCACCGGTGATAGGAACTATGGCTACACCTTC	CASTGDRNYGYTF
TRBJ2-3	13	NA	TRBV21-1	few	TGTGCCAGCACCCCTGACCGCCCAGATACGCAGTATTTT	CASTPDRPDTQYF
TRBJ1-2	16	TRBD1	TRBV3-1	NA	TGTGCCAGCAGCCAAGAGGGGACAGCGAAAAACTATGGCTACACCTTC	CASSQEGTAKNYGYTF
TRBJ2-4	17	TRBD2	TRBV7-2	NA	TGTGCCAGCAGCTTAGGGGGGACTAGTCTAGCCAAAAACATTCAGTACTTC	CASSLGGTSLAKNIQYF
TRBJ2-2	17	NA	TRBV7-9	NA	TGTGCCAGCAGCCCGTCCGCGAGGACGACGAACACCGGGGAGCTGTTTTTT	CASSPSARTTNTGELFF
TRBJ1-2	16	NA	TRBV20-1	few	TGCAGTGCTAGAGACCGATCGTGGACGGACGCCTATGGCTACACCTTC	CSARDRSWTDAYGYTF
TRBJ1-2	14	NA	TRBV7-2	NA	TGTGCCAGCAGCGCCGAAGCAGGGCGGGGCGGCTACACCTTC	CASSAEAGRGGYTF
TRBJ2-7	16	TRBD2	TRBV3-1	NA	TGTGCCAGCAGCCAGAGTTCAGACAGCGGGGTCTACGAGCAGTACTTC	CASSQSSDSGVYEQYF
TRBJ2-5	15	TRBD2	TRBV9	many	TGTGCCAGCAGCGTAGGGTGGGGGGGCCAAGAGACCCAGTACTTC	CASSVGWGGQETQYF
TRBJ2-7	13	NA	TRBV4-3	NA	TGCGCCAGCTCCCGGGGGCCCGCGGGCGAGCAGTACTTC	CASSRGPAGEQYF